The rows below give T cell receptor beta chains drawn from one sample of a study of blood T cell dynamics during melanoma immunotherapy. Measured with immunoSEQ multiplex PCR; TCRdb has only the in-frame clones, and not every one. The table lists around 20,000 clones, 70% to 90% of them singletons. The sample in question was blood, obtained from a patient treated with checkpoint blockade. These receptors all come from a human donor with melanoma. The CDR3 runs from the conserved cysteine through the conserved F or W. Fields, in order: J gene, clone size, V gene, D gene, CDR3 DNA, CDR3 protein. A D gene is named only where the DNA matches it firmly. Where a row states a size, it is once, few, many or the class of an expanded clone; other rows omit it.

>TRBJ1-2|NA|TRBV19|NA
TGTGCCAGTAGTCCCAGTCAGGGAAGGTTTGGCTACACCTTC
CASSPSQGRFGYTF
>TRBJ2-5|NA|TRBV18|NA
TGTGCCAGCTCACCACCGGGCCTCTCGGAGACCCAGTACTTC
CASSPPGLSETQYF
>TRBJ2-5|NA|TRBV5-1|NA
TGCGCCAGCAGCTTGGCCATCCAGGGGGGAGAGACCCAGTACTTC
CASSLAIQGGETQYF
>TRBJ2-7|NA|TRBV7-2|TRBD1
TGTGCCAGCAGCCCCAGAGGGGGACAGGGCTACGAGCAGTACTTC
CASSPRGGQGYEQYF
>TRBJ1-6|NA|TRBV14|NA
TGTGCCAGCAGCCATCCCAATTCACCCCTCCACTTT
CASSHPNSPLHF
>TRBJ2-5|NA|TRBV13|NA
TGTGCCAGCAGCTTAGGTCCCAGGGACCAAGAGACCCAGTACTTC
CASSLGPRDQETQYF
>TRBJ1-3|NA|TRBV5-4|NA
TGTGCCAGCAGCTTGGACAGAAGCTCCTCTGGAAACACCATATATTTT
CASSLDRSSSGNTIYF
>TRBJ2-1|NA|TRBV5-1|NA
TGCGCCAGCAGCTTGGAGACAGGCTACAATGAGCAGTTCTTC
CASSLETGYNEQFF
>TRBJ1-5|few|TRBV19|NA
TGTGCCAGTAGTATTGGGTATTGGCGGAGCAATCAGCCCCAGCATTTT
CASSIGYWRSNQPQHF
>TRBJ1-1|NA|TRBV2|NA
TGTGCCAGCATAGTGACAGAAGAAACTGAAGCTTTCTTT
CASIVTEETEAFF
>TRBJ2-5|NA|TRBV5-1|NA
TGCGCCAGCAGCTCGGTTCTGGCTCAAGCGGAGACCCAGTACTTC
CASSSVLAQAETQYF
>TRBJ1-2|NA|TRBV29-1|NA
TGCAGCGCCGAGATGGTTGACTATGGCTACACCTTC
CSAEMVDYGYTF
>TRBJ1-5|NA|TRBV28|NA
TGTGCCAGCAGGACGAATCAGGGACGAGAGATCCATCAGCCCCAGCATTTT
CASRTNQGREIHQPQHF
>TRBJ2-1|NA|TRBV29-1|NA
TGCAGCGTTGTTGGGCACCCTGATCACTACAATGAGCAGTTCTTC
CSVVGHPDHYNEQFF
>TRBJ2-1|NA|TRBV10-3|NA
TGTGCCATCAGCGTCCCACGAGGGGGAGACAATGAGCAGTTCTTC
CAISVPRGGDNEQFF
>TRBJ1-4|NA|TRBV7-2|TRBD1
TGTGCCAGCAGCCCCCAGGGGGCCCTTGGGGGTGAAAAACTGTTTTTT
CASSPQGALGGEKLFF
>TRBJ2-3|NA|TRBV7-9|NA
TGTGCCAGCAGCTTGGGGGTTGCGTCTAGCACAGATACGCAGTATTTT
CASSLGVASSTDTQYF
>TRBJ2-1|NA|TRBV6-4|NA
TGTGCCAGCAGTGCGGGGTCGAGCTCCTACAATGAGCAGTTCTTC
CASSAGSSSYNEQFF
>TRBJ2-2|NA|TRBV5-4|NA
TGTGCCAGCACTTGGGATACCCGGGAGTTAACCGGGGAGCTGTTTTTT
CASTWDTRELTGELFF
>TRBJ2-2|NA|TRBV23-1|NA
TGCGCCAGCAGTCAATCGAAAAGGGCAGGACAGCTGAACACCGGGGAGCTGTTTTTT
CASSQSKRAGQLNTGELFF
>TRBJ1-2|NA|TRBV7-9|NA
TGTGCCAGCAGCTCCGGCTACAGAGAGTCTAACTATGGCTACACCTTC
CASSSGYRESNYGYTF
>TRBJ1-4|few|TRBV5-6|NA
TGTGCCAGCAGCCCTGACAGGTATAATGAAAAACTGTTTTTT
CASSPDRYNEKLFF
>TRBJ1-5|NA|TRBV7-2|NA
TGTGCCAGCAGCACGAGGGACGGTCAGCCCCAGCATTTT
CASSTRDGQPQHF
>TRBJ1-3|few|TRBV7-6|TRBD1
TGTGCCAGCAGCGCGGACAGGGCACAACTAGGAGACTCTGGAAACACCATATATTTT
CASSADRAQLGDSGNTIYF
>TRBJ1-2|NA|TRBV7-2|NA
TGTGCCAGCAGCTTAAGTAAGGGCAGGGAGGTTGGTGGCTACACCTTC
CASSLSKGREVGGYTF
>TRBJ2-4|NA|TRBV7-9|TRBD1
TGTGCCAGCAGCGCCGACAGGGGCAAGGCCAAAAACATTCAGTACTTC
CASSADRGKAKNIQYF
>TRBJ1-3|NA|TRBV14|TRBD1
TGTGCCAGCAGCCTTGGGACAGGTACTGGAAACACCATATATTTT
CASSLGTGTGNTIYF
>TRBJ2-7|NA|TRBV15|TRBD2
TGTGCCACCAGCAGAGGTGACGCTAGCGGGAGTAACGGCGAGCAGTACTTC
CATSRGDASGSNGEQYF
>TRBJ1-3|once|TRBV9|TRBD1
TGTGCCAGCAGCGGGAGGACAGGGTGGGATGGAAACACCATATATTTT
CASSGRTGWDGNTIYF
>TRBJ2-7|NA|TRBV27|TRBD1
TGTGCCAGCAGTGCCCGGGACAGGACCTACGAGCAGTACTTC
CASSARDRTYEQYF
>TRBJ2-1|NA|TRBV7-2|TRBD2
TGTGCCAGCAGCTCTCTAGCGGGAGCCTACAATGAGCAGTTCTTC
CASSSLAGAYNEQFF
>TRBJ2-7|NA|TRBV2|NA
TGTGCCAGCAACAGGGCTCGGAACGAGCAGTACTTC
CASNRARNEQYF
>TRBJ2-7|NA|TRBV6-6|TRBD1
TGTGCCAGCAGTTACGGACAGGAGAGCTCCTACGAGCAGTACTTC
CASSYGQESSYEQYF
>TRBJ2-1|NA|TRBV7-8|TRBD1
TGTGCCAGCAGCTTCGGGACAGGTGGTGGGTACAATGAGCAGTTCTTC
CASSFGTGGGYNEQFF
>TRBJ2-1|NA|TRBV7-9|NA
TGTGCCAGCGGACCGTTTTCCTACAATGAGCAGTTCTTC
CASGPFSYNEQFF
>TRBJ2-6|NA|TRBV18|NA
TGTGCCAGCTCACCAGTAACCTCTGGGGCCAACGTCCTGACTTTC
CASSPVTSGANVLTF
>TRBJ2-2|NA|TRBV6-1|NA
TGTGCCAGCAGTGAAAAACAGACGAACACCGGGGAGCTGTTTTTT
CASSEKQTNTGELFF
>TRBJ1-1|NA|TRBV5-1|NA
TGCGCCAGCAGCTTGAGTTTTAAGGGCACTGAAGCTTTCTTT
CASSLSFKGTEAFF
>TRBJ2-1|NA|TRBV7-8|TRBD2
TGTGCCAGCAGCTTCCCCCGGGGTAGCGGGACGGGCAATGAGCAGTTCTTC
CASSFPRGSGTGNEQFF
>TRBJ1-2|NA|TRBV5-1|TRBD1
TGCGCCAGCAGCTTGGATGGACAGGGGGCGGCCTATGGCTACACCTTC
CASSLDGQGAAYGYTF
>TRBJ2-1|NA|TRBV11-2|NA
TGTGCCAGCAGCTTGGTCATCCTGGGACCCTACAATGAGCAGTTCTTC
CASSLVILGPYNEQFF
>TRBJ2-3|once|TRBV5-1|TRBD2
TGCGCCAGCAGCTTGGCTCTGACTAGCGAGAGCACAGATACGCAGTATTTT
CASSLALTSESTDTQYF
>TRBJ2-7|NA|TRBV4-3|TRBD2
TGCGCCAGCAGCCAAGGACTAGCGGGGTCCTACGAGCAGTACTTC
CASSQGLAGSYEQYF
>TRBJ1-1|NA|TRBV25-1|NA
TGTGCCAGCAGTGGACCTGGGGCAGGGCCGGGCGCTTTCTTT
CASSGPGAGPGAFF
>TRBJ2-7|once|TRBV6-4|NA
TGTGCCAGCAGTGACAATAGTGACTCCTACGAGCAGTACTTC
CASSDNSDSYEQYF
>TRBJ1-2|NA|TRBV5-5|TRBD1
TGTGCCAGCAGTTACCGGGACAGGGGTCATGGCTACACCTTC
CASSYRDRGHGYTF
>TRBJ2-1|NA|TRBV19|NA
TGTGCCAGTAGTACCGGGACACCCTTCAATGAGCAGTTCTTC
CASSTGTPFNEQFF
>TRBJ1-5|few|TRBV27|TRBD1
TGTGCCAGCAGTCAGACAGGGGATTATAGCAATCAGCCCCAGCATTTT
CASSQTGDYSNQPQHF
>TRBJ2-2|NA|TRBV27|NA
TGTGCCAGCGATTTTTATGGAGGGGCCGGGGAGCTGTTTTTT
CASDFYGGAGELFF
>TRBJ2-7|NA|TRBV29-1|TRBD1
TGCAGCGTTGTCGCTTGGACAGGGAAGTTGGAGCAGTACTTC
CSVVAWTGKLEQYF
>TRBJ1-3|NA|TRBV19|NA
TGTGCCAGTACCCCTCACCGACAGGCTGGAAACACCATATATTTT
CASTPHRQAGNTIYF
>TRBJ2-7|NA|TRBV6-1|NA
TGTGCCAGCAGTGAAGTGGGGCGACGGGGCGACGAGCAGTACTTC
CASSEVGRRGDEQYF
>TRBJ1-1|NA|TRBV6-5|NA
TGTGCCAGCAGTTACTCCCCCGCTTTCTTT
CASSYSPAFF
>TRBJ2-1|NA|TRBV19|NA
TGTGCCAGTAGTAGGGGGAGCTCCTACAATGAGCAGTTCTTC
CASSRGSSYNEQFF